This entry concerns a single T cell receptor (beta chain). The clone's antigen remains unknown. No per-base quality is available; no much larger clone lies one base away. The donors were roughly 39 Caucasian individuals from Russia, aged roughly 6 to 90 years, who were systemically healthy. Each donor gave approximately 9.4 milliliters of peripheral blood, drawn into EDTA-treated Vacutainer tubes. Ficoll-Paque density-gradient centrifugation was used to isolate PBMCs, with at least 6 million per sample. Total RNA, at least 6 micrograms per sample, was extracted from PBMCs with Trizol reagent. Naive CD45RAhigh/CD27high T cell percentages were measured by flow cytometry on a PBMC aliquot from every donor. Receptor amplification or capture employed 5' RACE. The sequencer listed for this sample is Illumina HiSeq 2500. A second roughly 7 to 11 cycle PCR used a sample-barcoded 5' primer and a J-beta primer mix. A unique molecular identifier was introduced onto each TCR beta cDNA molecule by a template-switch 5' adaptor carrying 12 random nucleotides. Each sample yielded at least 3 million CDR3-containing paired-end reads. First-strand cDNA synthesis was performed from all RNA using the Mint cDNA synthesis kit, with priming by a TRBC-specific oligonucleotide. All cDNA was treated with uracil-DNA glycosylase and then went through a first 18-cycle PCR with the universal primers M1SS and BC2_uni_R. The paper's data handling went like this. Each sample was normalized by randomly selecting 1 million high-quality reads, each carrying a distinct molecular identifier. Instead of being binned into consensus sequences, reads with shared molecular identifiers were discarded. CDR3 identification, clonotype clustering and error correction used MiTCR with a Q25 quality threshold and the strictest error-elimination algorithm. A nonparametric unseen species model with Euler transformation was used to estimate a lower bound on total TCR beta diversity. TCRdb reanalyzed the raw reads on its own, using fastp at Q25 for trimming and MiXCR for clone calling, and kept in-frame beta chains. Each entry is one CDR3 protein sequence, shown with its most common DNA and genes. The V and J calls and clone size come from TCRdb's table, not from the authors' own analysis. Present in this sample are hundreds of thousands of distinct CDR3 sequences, roughly 58% of which were seen just once. The ten biggest clones cover more than 35% of the sample.

The data belong to a study of blood T cells in healthy people across ages (dated by TCRdb to between 2015 and 2017). Notes on the research overall: In model experiments, template switching captured about one uniquely barcoded TCR beta cDNA molecule for every two T cells. To track age-related changes in TCR beta repertoire diversity, the study relied on deep sequencing normalized with unique cDNA molecular identifiers. The donors were divided into four age groups: young (average around 17 years), middle-aged (approximately 42), aged (under 70) and long-lived (roughly 86). The study analyzed two additional independent replicas of 1 million unique cDNA reads from the same blood draw for two donors, one aged 18 to 30 and one aged 80 or older. To avoid experimental bias, donors of different ages were spread randomly across the sequencing lanes. Points the paper makes about the study in general: Because donor CMV infection status was unknown, age-related changes in expanded clonotypes were potentially confounded. Observed TCR beta diversity correlated strongly with the percentage of naive T cells measured by flow cytometry. As age increased, observed TCR beta diversity per million T cells dropped in a roughly linear way, and a significant reduction was already evident by age 40. Compared with the aged group, more naive CD4+ T cells, fewer expanded clones and increased TCR diversity were shown by the long-lived group, suggesting age selection. Estimates of total diversity based on one million sequenced T cells were considered lower bounds and underestimates. Because profiling used bulk unsorted PBMCs, naive and antigen-experienced compartments could not be compared conclusively.

Via the germline V gene, CDR1 is SGHRS and CDR2 YFSETQ. V drops 0 bases and J drops 4 bases, leaving 19 bases in between. The CDR3 runs 17 amino acids, cysteine and phenylalanine included. Left in the record is the CDR3 DNA by itself, 51 bases read in frame from the first base. This receptor was obtained from a man in his 60s in good health. Specimen: blood. The rearranged chain carries TRBV5-1 and TRBJ1-2, with the D gene not clear enough to name. The nucleotide sequence is TGCGCCAGCAGCTTGGAAGAGGGAGGTATCCACCGCTATGGCTACACCTTC. Its amino acids are CASSLEEGGIHRYGYTF.